Detailed here is one TCR beta chain. The antigen remains unidentified. This specimen belongs to a study of OX40 agonist ivuxolimab in advanced cancers. Findings and limits, study-wide: The mean number of expanded clones was higher in CD8+ T cells than in CD4+. Among the nonresponders, some also had low normalized T-cell clonal expansion.

Sequenced by immunoSEQ multiplex PCR; TCRdb stores in-frame clones only, minus some. This sample yields about 67,000 clones, of which roughly 90% are seen a single time; 2% to 2.5% belongs to the top ten. Sequencing used CD4+ or CD8+ T cells sorted from blood, obtained in a trial of the OX40 agonist ivuxolimab. The clonotype originates from an adult with an advanced solid tumor such as melanoma, head and neck, liver or kidney cancer.

In DNA, the CDR3 is TGTGCCAGCAGTTATCCCCACGACAGGGCACAAGAGACCCAGTACTTC. This sequence encodes CASSYPHDRAQETQYF. This chain links TRBV6-6 with TRBJ2-5; 7 bases fit TRBD1. CDR3 size: 16 residues. Trimming took 3 bases from V and 2 from J; bases not matched to a gene: 9. The germline V gene has CDR1 MNHNY and CDR2 SVGAGI (reference sequence).